Sequencing of this T cell receptor (beta chain) was carried out in a study of early T cells in non-severe SARS-CoV-2 infection. As for the study in general: Sequenced material consisted of bulk RNA (from unsorted whole blood), and chains were unpaired.

TCRdb independently ran MiXCR on the 5' RACE reads; one entry per CDR3 protein. The sample yields roughly 77,000 distinct CDR3 sequences, around 12% seen once. Study-level results: A preference for anti-spike CD8 responses marked VDJdb matching, which missed private and CD4 specificities.

With regard to this clonotype: The antigen remains undetermined.

The CDR3 is 15 residues long. The germline V and J ends were trimmed by 2 bases and 7 bases, with 18 bases remaining between them. Germline-derived CDR1 and CDR2 are MNHEY and SVGAGI. Sequencing was carried out using whole blood. The origin of this receptor is an adult who was a healthcare worker with PCR-confirmed SARS-CoV-2 infection or an uninfected control (not recorded which). The chain links TRBV6-5 to TRBJ2-7; D gene uncertain. The CDR3 nucleotides are TGTGCCAGCAGTTACGGCGGTCAACCTCTACGAGAGCAGTACTTC. Translated: CASSYGGQPLREQYF.